The 17 T cell receptor beta chains listed next were all sequenced from one sample in a study of graft-versus-host responses after intestinal transplantation. The table came from immunoSEQ multiplex PCR; TCRdb's copy has only in-frame clones and leaves some out. Among roughly 70,000 clones listed, about 87% were seen once. Their cognate antigens are unknown. The material sequenced was unstimulated CD4+ T cells sorted from spleen or lymph node cells, taken before transplant. The origin of the receptors is a human donor who was the organ donor for an intestinal transplant.

V is TRBV7-2 and J is TRBJ2-2; possible D gene TRBD2, 6 bases. The V gene lost 0 bases and the J gene lost 5 bases, with 13 bases spanning the gap. Germline CDR1 is SGHTA and CDR2 is FQGNSA. The CDR3 runs 16 residues. The CDR3 coding sequence is TGTGCCAGCAGCTTAGCGCGGGGACTCGGGACCGGGGAGCTGTTTTTT. As protein: CASSLARGLGTGELFF.

Written as DNA, the CDR3 is TGTGCCACCCACGTGGAATCAGGGAATGTAGTAAAACTGTTTTTT. Translation: CATHVESGNVVKLFF. V is TRBV28 and J is TRBJ1-4; tentative D call: TRBD1 (5 bases). The V end lost 10 bases, the J end lost 10 bases, and 25 bases lay between the germline ends. CDR1 is MDHEN, CDR2 SYDVKM, per germline. The CDR3 spans 15 residues. Filled out from reference TRBV28 and TRBJ1-4, the complete variable domain reads DVKVTQSSRYLVKRTGEKVFLECVQDMDHENMFWYRQDPGLGLRLIYFSYDVKMKEKGDIPEGYSVSREKKERFSLILESASTNQTSMYLCATHVESGNVVKLFFGSGTQLSVL.

The chain recombines TRBV4-1 with TRBJ2-2; the match to TRBD2 covers 11 bases. In germline, CDR1 is MGHRA, CDR2 YSYEKL. The ends lost 4 bases at V and 0 bases at J; junction bases unmatched: 7. This CDR3 has 18 residues. In DNA, the CDR3 is TGCGCCAGCAGCCCAGGACTAGCGGGCTCCTCGAACACCGGGGAGCTGTTTTTT. Its translation is CASSPGLAGSSNTGELFF.

This chain joins TRBV28 and TRBJ1-4, with 10 bases identical to TRBD1. CDR3 size: 18 residues. Trimming at V came to 5 bases and at J to 6 bases, leaving 15 bases not matched to a gene. Germline assignment: CDR1 MDHEN and CDR2 SYDVKM. The CDR3 reads CASSGGLTGGLLDEKLFF. The DNA for the CDR3 is TGTGCCAGCAGTGGAGGGTTGACAGGGGGCCTTTTGGATGAAAAACTGTTTTTT.

This clone occurred a few times. V usage is TRBV6-5 and J usage is TRBJ1-1; weak D call: TRBD1 (6 bases). In germline, CDR1 is MNHEY, CDR2 SVGAGI. The CDR3 runs 15 residues. With 0 bases removed from V and 4 bases from J, the gap between germline ends came to 12 bases. CDR3 DNA sequence: TGTGCCAGCAGTTACTCATCTACAGGGAGCACTGAAGCTTTCTTT. Translating it yields CASSYSSTGSTEAFF.

This rearrangement joins TRBV6-6 to TRBJ2-3; TRBD2 agrees at 7 bases. With V trimmed by 7 bases and J by 0 bases, 10 bases remained unmatched. Germline CDR1 MNHNY, CDR2 SVGAGI (reference sequence). CDR3 length equals 16 residues. As DNA, the CDR3 is TGTGCCAGCATTCGGCTAGCGGATACTAGCACAGATACGCAGTATTTT. Residues: CASIRLADTSTDTQYF.

This chain links TRBV5-1 with TRBJ2-3; D may be TRBD2 (7 bases). CDR3 size: 18 residues. Germline V gene data show CDR1 as SGHRS and CDR2 as YFSETQ. Trimming cost V 1 base and J 3 bases, with 21 bases left between them. CDR3 nucleotides: TGCGCCAGCAGCTTGAAGGTGGGGGGGCTTATTGCTACAGATACGCAGTATTTT. The encoded protein is CASSLKVGGLIATDTQYF.

This chain connects TRBV19 to TRBJ1-5, with 7 bases lining up with TRBD1. With V trimmed by 0 bases and J by 7 bases, 6 bases remained unmatched. The CDR3 spans 15 residues. Germline loops: CDR1 LNHDA, CDR2 SQIVND (reference sequence). CDR3 in DNA: TGTGCCAGTAGTATAGATCCGGCAGGGGGGCAGCCCCAGCATTTT. Translation: CASSIDPAGGQPQHF.

This clone was counted between two and nine times. V usage is TRBV29-1 and J usage is TRBJ2-3; 8 nucleotides align to TRBD1. Germline lookup yields CDR1 SQVTM and CDR2 ANQGSEA. CDR3 size: 15 residues. The V segment lost 4 bases and the J segment 2 bases; nucleotides outside the gene matches: 8. CDR3 nucleotide sequence: TGCAGCGTTGTCAGGGGGCGAAGCGCCACAGATACGCAGTATTTT. The encoded protein is CSVVRGRSATDTQYF.

The gene calls are TRBV29-1 and TRBJ1-2, with D perhaps matching TRBD1 (5 bases). The CDR3 runs 11 residues. V was shortened by 6 bases and J by 10 bases, with 15 bases between the two germline ends. Per the germline V gene, CDR1 is SQVTM and CDR2 is ANQGSEA. The CDR3 DNA follows: TGCAGCGTACTGGGGGGGGTCCTCTACACCTTC. Translation gives CSVLGGVLYTF.

This chain's CDR3 is CASRPFRGRGDTQYF. DNA of the CDR3: TGTGCCAGCAGGCCCTTCAGGGGGCGCGGGGATACGCAGTATTTT. The chain couples TRBV7-8 to TRBJ2-3, with 8 bases fitting TRBD1. The V gene end was trimmed by 6 bases and the J gene end by 6 bases; junction bases not matched to a gene: 11. Germline CDR1 reads SGHVS; CDR2 reads FQNEAQ. This CDR3 comprises 15 residues.

This clone came up once. V usage is TRBV19 and J usage is TRBJ2-5; tentatively, D is TRBD2 (6 bases). V lost 9 bases and J 4 bases, leaving 21 bases between the germline ends. This CDR3 comprises 15 residues. Germline CDR1 LNHDA, CDR2 SQIVND (reference sequence). The CDR3 here is CASMPVEGNSETQYF. CDR3 DNA: TGTGCCAGCATGCCGGTGGAGGGAAATTCAGAGACCCAGTACTTC. The complete variable domain, with remaining parts taken from reference TRBV19 and TRBJ2-5, reads DGGITQSPKYLFRKEGQNVTLSCEQNLNHDAMYWYRQDPGQGLRLIYYSQIVNDFQKGDIAEGYSVSREKKESFPLTVTSAQKNPTAFYLCASMPVEGNSETQYFGPGTRLLVL.

The V call is TRBV27, the J call TRBJ2-3; D possibly corresponds to TRBD2 (6 bases). The CDR3 totals 14 residues. The germline CDR1 and CDR2 sequences are MNHEY and SMNVEV (reference sequence). V shed 6 bases and J shed 0 bases, with 10 bases lying between them. The CDR3 protein is CASSLGGSTDTQYF. For the CDR3, the DNA is TGTGCCAGCAGCCTCGGGGGAAGCACAGATACGCAGTATTTT.

The chain uses TRBV2 and TRBJ2-1; D unresolved. This CDR3 is built from 11 residues. Germline CDR1 and CDR2: SNHLY and FYNNEI. V lost 2 bases to trimming and J lost 7 bases, with 3 bases between them. DNA of the CDR3: TGTGCCAGCAGTGAACGGAATGAGCAGTTCTTC. Its protein product is CASSERNEQFF.

The gene calls are TRBV15 and TRBJ1-1, with 8 bases that match TRBD1. There are 14 residues in the CDR3. Germline trimming cut 0 bases from V and 5 bases from J; bases unmatched to any gene: 2. Germline lookup yields CDR1 LNHNV and CDR2 YYDKDF (reference sequence). CDR3 sequence: CATSRDDRGTEAFF. CDR3 DNA: TGTGCCACCAGCAGAGACGACAGGGGAACTGAAGCTTTCTTT.

The chain recombines TRBV7-2 with TRBJ1-1; no clear D gene. Germline assignment: CDR1 SGHTA and CDR2 FQGNSA. V gave up 7 bases and J gave up 0 bases, with 9 bases separating them. The CDR3 length is 13 residues. The CDR3 protein is CASTQRVNTEAFF. The DNA of the CDR3 is TGTGCCAGCACACAGAGGGTGAACACTGAAGCTTTCTTT.

The chain joins TRBV29-1 to TRBJ1-1, with D possibly matching TRBD1 (5 bases). Per the germline V gene, CDR1 is SQVTM and CDR2 is ANQGSEA. The CDR3 length is 13 residues. V was pared by 7 bases and J by 3 bases, with 15 bases between. In DNA form, the CDR3 reads TGCAGCGGCTCGGTCAAAGGGGACACTGAAGCTTTCTTT. Its translation: CSGSVKGDTEAFF.